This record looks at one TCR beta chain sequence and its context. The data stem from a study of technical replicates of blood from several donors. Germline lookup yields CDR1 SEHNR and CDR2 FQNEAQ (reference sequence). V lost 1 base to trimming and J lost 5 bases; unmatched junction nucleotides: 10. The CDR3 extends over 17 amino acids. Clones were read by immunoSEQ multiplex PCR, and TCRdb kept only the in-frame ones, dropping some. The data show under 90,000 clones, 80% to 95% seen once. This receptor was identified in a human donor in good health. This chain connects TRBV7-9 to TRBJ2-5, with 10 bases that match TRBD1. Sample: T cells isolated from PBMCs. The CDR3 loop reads CASSLDRTGGRRETQYF. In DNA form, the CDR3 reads TGTGCCAGCAGCTTAGACCGGACAGGGGGAAGGCGGGAGACCCAGTACTTC.